These 6 T cell receptor beta chains originate from one sample sequenced in a study of Ad26.COV2.S vaccination and SARS-CoV-2 variants. TCRdb's copy holds only in-frame clones and misses some; the assay was immunoSEQ multiplex PCR. The repertoire consists of 500,000 or so clones, with about 88% occurring once and the leading ten covering 2% to 3%. Treatment reported: roughly 18 received Ad26.COV2.S at low or high dose, single or two shots; several received placebo; per-sample allocation not given. Following the first vaccine or placebo injection, samples were taken on day 63. The source was peripheral blood, collected in a trial of Ad26.COV2.S vaccine versus placebo. All receptors come from a person between 18 and 65 years old who received the Ad26.COV2.S COVID-19 vaccine or a placebo.

The gene calls are TRBV6-2 or TRBV6-3 and TRBJ2-1; possible D gene TRBD1, 5 bases. This CDR3 region has 16 residues. The ends were cut back, 2 bases at V and 0 bases at J, with 11 bases in the middle. Germline CDR1 reads MNHEY; CDR2 reads SVGEGT. The chain's CDR3 is CASSYRGASSYNEQFF. The CDR3 coding sequence is TGTGCCAGCAGTTACCGTGGGGCCAGCTCCTACAATGAGCAGTTCTTC.

The genes are TRBV6-5 and TRBJ1-2, with D hard to call. The germline V gene encodes CDR1 MNHEY and CDR2 SVGAGI. The CDR3 spans 16 residues. V lost 0 bases to trimming and J lost 3 bases, with 14 bases between them. The CDR3 reads CASSYSIYEVHYGYTF. The CDR3 DNA reads as TGTGCCAGCAGTTACTCGATCTATGAGGTCCACTATGGCTACACCTTC.

The chain recombines TRBV24-1 with TRBJ2-1; the D gene could be TRBD1 or TRBD2 (6 bases each). CDR3 length: 14 residues. The ends were cut back, 0 bases at V and 8 bases at J, with 10 bases in the middle. The germline gives CDR1 KGHDR, CDR2 SFDVKD. The CDR3 sequence is CATSDLDGGDEQFF. In nucleotides, the CDR3 is TGTGCCACCAGTGATTTGGACGGGGGCGATGAGCAGTTCTTC.

This chain connects TRBV20-1 to TRBJ1-2; D is ambiguous. The CDR3 spans 10 residues. Germline V lookup: CDR1 DFQATT, CDR2 SNEGSKA (reference sequence). CDR3 protein: CRLGGGGYTF. In nucleotides, the CDR3 is TGCAGGTTAGGCGGTGGTGGCTACACCTTC.

V and J are TRBV27 and TRBJ2-7; D tentatively reads TRBD1 or TRBD2 (5 bases each). V shed 5 bases and J shed 0 bases, with 17 bases lying between them. From germline, CDR1 is MNHEY and CDR2 SMNVEV (reference sequence). There are 16 residues in the CDR3. The CDR3 sequence is CASSPTGPTISYEQYF. CDR3 bases: TGTGCCAGCAGTCCAACGGGACCTACGATCTCCTACGAGCAGTACTTC.

This chain joins TRBV6-2 or TRBV6-3 and TRBJ1-5; D unresolved. CDR3 length: 17 residues. Trimming pared 2 bases from V and 0 bases from J, leaving 14 bases between. From germline, CDR1 is MNHEY and CDR2 SVGEGT. As DNA, the CDR3 is TGTGCCAGCAGTTACATCGAGCAGCCTTATAGCAATCAGCCCCAGCATTTT. Its protein product is CASSYIEQPYSNQPQHF.